This T cell receptor (beta chain) stems from a study of early T cells in non-severe SARS-CoV-2 infection. The J segment lost 1 base and the V segment lost 0 bases, leaving 11 bases of the junction unmatched. This CDR3 region has 17 residues. Germline loops: CDR1 DFQATT, CDR2 SNEGSKA (reference sequence). The TCR library protocol was used to attach unique molecular identifiers. These identifiers were attached to individual cDNA molecules. Each CDR3 protein gets one entry after TCRdb re-called the 5' RACE reads with MiXCR. The sample includes around 82,000 distinct CDR3 sequences, over 9.5% of them seen just once.

The sequence derives from an adult who was a healthcare worker with PCR-confirmed SARS-CoV-2 infection or an uninfected control (not recorded which). The sequencing sample was made of whole blood. The rearrangement joins TRBV20-1 to TRBJ1-1; 7 bases align to TRBD1. The CDR3 region is CSAREDGTALENTEAFF. CDR3 sequence (DNA): TGCAGTGCTAGAGAAGACGGGACAGCCCTCGAGAACACTGAAGCTTTCTTT.